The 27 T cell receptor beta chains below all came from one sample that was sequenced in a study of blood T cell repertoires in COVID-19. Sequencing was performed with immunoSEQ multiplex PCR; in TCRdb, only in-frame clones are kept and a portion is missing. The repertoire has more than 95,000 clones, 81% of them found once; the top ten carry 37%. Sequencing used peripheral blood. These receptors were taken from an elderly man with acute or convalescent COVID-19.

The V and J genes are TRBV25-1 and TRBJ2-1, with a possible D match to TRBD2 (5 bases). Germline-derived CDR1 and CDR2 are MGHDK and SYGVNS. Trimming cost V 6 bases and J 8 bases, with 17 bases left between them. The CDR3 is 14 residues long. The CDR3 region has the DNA TGTGCCAGCAGCCCAGCCCGAGGGAGCGATGAGCAGTTCTTC. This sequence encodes CASSPARGSDEQFF.

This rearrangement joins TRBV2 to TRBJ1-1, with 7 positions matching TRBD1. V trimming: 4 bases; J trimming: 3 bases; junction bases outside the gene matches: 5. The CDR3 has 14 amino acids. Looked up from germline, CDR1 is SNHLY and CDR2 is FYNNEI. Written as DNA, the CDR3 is TGTGCCAGCAGTGCGGACAGGAGACACACTGAAGCTTTCTTT. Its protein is CASSADRRHTEAFF. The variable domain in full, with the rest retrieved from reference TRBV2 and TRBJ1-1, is EPEVTQTPSHQVTQMGQEVILRCVPISNHLYFYWYRQILGQKVEFLVSFYNNEISEKSEIFDDQFSVERPDGSNFTLKIRSTKLEDSAMYFCASSADRRHTEAFFGQGTRLTVV.

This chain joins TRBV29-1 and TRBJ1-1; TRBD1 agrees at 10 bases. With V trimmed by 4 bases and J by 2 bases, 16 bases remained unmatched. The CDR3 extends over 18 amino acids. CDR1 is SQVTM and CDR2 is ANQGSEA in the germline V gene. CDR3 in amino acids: CSVAYDLGGQGSNTEAFF. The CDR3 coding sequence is TGCAGCGTTGCTTATGATCTAGGGGGACAGGGGTCTAACACTGAAGCTTTCTTT.

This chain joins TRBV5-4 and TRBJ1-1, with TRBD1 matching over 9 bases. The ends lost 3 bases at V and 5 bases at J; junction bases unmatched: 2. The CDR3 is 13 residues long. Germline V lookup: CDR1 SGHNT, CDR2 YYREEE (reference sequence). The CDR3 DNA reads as TGTGCCAGCAGCTGGACAGGGGAAACTGAAGCTTTCTTT. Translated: CASSWTGETEAFF.

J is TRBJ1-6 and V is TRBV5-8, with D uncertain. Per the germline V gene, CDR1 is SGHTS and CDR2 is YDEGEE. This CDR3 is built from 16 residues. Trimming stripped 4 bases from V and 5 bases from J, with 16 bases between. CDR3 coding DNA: TGTGCCAGCAGCCCAAACCCCCCCCGGGATAATTCACCCCTCCACTTT. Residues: CASSPNPPRDNSPLHF.

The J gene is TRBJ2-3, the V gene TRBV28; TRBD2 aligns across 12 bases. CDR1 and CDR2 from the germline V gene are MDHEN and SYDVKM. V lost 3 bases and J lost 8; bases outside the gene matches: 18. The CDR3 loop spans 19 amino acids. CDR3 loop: CASSFHSRLAGAGSITQYF. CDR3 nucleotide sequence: TGTGCCAGCAGTTTCCATTCCCGACTAGCGGGAGCGGGGTCTATTACGCAGTATTTT.

CDR3 residues: CAANGRDYSPLHF. The CDR3 bases are TGTGCCGCAAACGGACGGGACTATTCACCCCTCCACTTT. V and J are TRBV10-3 and TRBJ1-6; D may be TRBD1 (5 bases). Germline V lookup: CDR1 ENHRY, CDR2 SYGVKD. The CDR3 sequence is 13 residues long. Between the trimmed V and J ends, which lost 11 bases and 8 bases, there was a span of 16 bases.

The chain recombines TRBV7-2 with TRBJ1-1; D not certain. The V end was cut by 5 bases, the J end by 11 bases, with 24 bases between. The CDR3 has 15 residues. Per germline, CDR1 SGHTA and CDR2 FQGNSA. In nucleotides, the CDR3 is TGTGCCAGCAGCCGGGGTCAGGTAACGCGTGTTGGGGCTTTCTTT. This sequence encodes CASSRGQVTRVGAFF.

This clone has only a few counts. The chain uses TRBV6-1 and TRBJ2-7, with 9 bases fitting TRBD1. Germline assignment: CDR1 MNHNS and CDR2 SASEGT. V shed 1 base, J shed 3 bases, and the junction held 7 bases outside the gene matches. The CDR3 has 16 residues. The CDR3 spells CASSEGGTGRHYEQYF. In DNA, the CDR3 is TGTGCCAGCAGTGAAGGTGGGACAGGGAGGCACTACGAGCAGTACTTC.

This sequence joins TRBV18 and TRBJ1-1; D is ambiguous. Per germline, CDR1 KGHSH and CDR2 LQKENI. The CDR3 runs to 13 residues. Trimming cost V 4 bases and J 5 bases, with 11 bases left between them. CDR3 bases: TGTGCCAGCTCACGTAACAGTGGGACTGAAGCTTTCTTT. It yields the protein CASSRNSGTEAFF. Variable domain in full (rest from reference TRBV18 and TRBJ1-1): NAGVMQNPRHLVRRRGQEARLRCSPMKGHSHVYWYRQLPEEGLKFMVYLQKENIIDESGMPKERFSAEFPKEGPSILRIQQVVRGDSAAYFCASSRNSGTEAFFGQGTRLTVV.

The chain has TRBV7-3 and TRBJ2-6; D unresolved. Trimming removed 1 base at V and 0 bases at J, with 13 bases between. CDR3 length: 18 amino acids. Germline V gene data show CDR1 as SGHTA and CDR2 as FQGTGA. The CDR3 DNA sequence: TGTGCCAGCAGCTTAAGGTCGGTCCCATTCTCTGGGGCCAACGTCCTGACTTTC. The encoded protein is CASSLRSVPFSGANVLTF.

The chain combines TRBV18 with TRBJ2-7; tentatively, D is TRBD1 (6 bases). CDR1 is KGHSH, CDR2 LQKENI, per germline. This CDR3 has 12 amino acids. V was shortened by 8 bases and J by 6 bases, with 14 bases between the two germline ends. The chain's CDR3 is CASGTWMSEQYF. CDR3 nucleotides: TGTGCCAGCGGGACATGGATGAGCGAGCAGTACTTC.

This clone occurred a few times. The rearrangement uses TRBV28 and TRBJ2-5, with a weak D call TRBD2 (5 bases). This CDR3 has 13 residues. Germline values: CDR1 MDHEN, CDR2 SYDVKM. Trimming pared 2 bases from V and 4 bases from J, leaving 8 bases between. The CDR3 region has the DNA TGTGCCAGCAGTTTAACGGAGGCAGAGACCCAGTACTTC. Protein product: CASSLTEAETQYF. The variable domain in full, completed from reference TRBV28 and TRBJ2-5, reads DVKVTQSSRYLVKRTGEKVFLECVQDMDHENMFWYRQDPGLGLRLIYFSYDVKMKEKGDIPEGYSVSREKKERFSLILESASTNQTSMYLCASSLTEAETQYFGPGTRLLVL.

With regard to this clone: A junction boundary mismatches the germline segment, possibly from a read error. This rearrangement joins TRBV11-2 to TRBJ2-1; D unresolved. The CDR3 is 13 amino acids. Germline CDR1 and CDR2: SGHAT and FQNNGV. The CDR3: CASSPGYNNQQFF. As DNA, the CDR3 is TGTGCCAGCAGCCCCGGGTATAACAATCAGCAGTTCTTC.

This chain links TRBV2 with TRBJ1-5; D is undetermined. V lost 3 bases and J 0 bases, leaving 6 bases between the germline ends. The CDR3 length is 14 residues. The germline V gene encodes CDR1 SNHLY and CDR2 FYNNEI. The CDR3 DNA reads TGTGCCAGCAGTGAGTTATATAGCAATCAGCCCCAGCATTTT. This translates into CASSELYSNQPQHF. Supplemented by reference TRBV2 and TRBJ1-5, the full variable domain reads EPEVTQTPSHQVTQMGQEVILRCVPISNHLYFYWYRQILGQKVEFLVSFYNNEISEKSEIFDDQFSVERPDGSNFTLKIRSTKLEDSAMYFCASSELYSNQPQHFGDGTRLSIL.

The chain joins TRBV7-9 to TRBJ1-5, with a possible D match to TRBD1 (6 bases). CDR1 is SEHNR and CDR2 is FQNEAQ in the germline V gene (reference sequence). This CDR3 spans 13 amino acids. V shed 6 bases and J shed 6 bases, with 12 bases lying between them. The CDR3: CASSSQGSQPQHF. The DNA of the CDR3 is TGTGCCAGCAGTTCACAGGGAAGTCAGCCCCAGCATTTT.

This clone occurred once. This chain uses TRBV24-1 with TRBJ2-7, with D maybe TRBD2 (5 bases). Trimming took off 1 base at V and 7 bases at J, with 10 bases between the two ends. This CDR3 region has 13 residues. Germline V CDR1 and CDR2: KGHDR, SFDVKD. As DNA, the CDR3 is TGTGCCACCAGTGATTTTTACGGGGATGAGCAGTACTTC. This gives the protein CATSDFYGDEQYF.

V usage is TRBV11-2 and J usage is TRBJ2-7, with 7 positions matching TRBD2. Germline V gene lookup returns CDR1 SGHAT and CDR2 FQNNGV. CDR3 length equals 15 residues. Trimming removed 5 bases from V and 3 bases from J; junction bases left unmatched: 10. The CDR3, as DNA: TGTGCCAGCAGCCCCACTAGCGCCTTCATCTACGAGCAGTACTTC. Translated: CASSPTSAFIYEQYF.

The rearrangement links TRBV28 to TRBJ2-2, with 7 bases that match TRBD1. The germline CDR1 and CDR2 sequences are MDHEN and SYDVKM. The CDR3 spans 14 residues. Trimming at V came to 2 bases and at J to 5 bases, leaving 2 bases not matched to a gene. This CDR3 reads CASSLTGVTGELFF. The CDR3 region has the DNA TGTGCCAGCAGTTTAACAGGGGTGACCGGGGAGCTGTTTTTT.

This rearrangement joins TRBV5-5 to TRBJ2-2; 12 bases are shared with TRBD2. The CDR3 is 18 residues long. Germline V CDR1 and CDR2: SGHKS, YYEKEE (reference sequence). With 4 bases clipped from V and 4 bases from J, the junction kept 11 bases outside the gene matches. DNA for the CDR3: TGTGCCAGCAGCGTGGGGCTAGCGGGAGGGCCGGGCACCGGGGAGCTGTTTTTT. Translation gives CASSVGLAGGPGTGELFF.

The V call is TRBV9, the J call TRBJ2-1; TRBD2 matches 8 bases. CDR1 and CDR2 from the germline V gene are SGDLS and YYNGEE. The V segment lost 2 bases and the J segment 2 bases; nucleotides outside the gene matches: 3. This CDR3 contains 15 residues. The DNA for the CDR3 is TGTGCCAGCAGCGTCAGCGGGAGCCCCTACAATGAGCAGTTCTTC. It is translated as CASSVSGSPYNEQFF.

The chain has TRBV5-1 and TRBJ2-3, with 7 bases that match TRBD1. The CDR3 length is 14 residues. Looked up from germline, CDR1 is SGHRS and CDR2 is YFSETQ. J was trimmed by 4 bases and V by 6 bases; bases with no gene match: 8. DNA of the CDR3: TGCGCCAGCAAAGAACCACAGGGGTCAGATACGCAGTATTTT. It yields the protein CASKEPQGSDTQYF.

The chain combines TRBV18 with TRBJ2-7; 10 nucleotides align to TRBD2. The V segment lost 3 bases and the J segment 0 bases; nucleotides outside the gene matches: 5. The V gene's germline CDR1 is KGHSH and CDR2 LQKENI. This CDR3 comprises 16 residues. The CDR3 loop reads CASSPYSGRLSYEQYF. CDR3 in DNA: TGTGCCAGCTCACCGTATAGCGGGAGGCTCTCCTACGAGCAGTACTTC.

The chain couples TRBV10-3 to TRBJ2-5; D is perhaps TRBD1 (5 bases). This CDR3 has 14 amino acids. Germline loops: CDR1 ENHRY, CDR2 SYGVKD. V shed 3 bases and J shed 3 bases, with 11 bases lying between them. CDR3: CAISDRGSEETQYF. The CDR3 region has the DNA TGTGCCATCAGTGATAGGGGCAGCGAAGAGACCCAGTACTTC.

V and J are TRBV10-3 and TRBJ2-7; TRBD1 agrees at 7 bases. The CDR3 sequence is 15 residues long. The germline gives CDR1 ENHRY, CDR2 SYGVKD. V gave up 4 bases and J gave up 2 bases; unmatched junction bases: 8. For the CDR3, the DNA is TGTGCCATCAGTGTTTCTTGGGACAGAGCCTACGAGCAGTACTTC. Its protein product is CAISVSWDRAYEQYF.

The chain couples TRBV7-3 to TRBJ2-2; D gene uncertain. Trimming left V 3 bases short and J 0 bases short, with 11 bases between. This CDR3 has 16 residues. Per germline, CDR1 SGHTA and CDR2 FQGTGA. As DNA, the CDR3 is TGTGCCAGCAGCTTCCAGCGAGCCGCGAACACCGGGGAGCTGTTTTTT. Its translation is CASSFQRAANTGELFF.

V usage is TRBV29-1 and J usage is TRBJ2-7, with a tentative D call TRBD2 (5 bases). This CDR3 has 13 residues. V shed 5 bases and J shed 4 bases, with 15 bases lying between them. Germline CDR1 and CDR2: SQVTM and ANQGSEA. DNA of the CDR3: TGCAGCGTTTACACGATGAGGGATTACGAGCAGTACTTC. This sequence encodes CSVYTMRDYEQYF.